This T cell receptor (beta chain) stems from a study of molecular identifiers for immune sequencing clone quantification. Study-wide results and caveats: Identical TCR molecules that share a barcode could lead to an underestimation of highly expanded clone sizes.

TCRdb called the PCR reads again in MiXCR, with one record for every CDR3 protein. Of about 35,000 distinct CDR3 sequences listed, around 20% are singletons. This clonotype was counted many times. The antigen remains unidentified. Germline values: CDR1 SGHKS, CDR2 YYEKEE (reference sequence). The CDR3 covers 15 residues. The V gene lost 0 bases and the J gene lost 1 base, with 9 bases spanning the gap. Sequencing input: naive CD8+ T cells from blood, with Jurkat cell RNA spiked in. Subset in this sample: FACS-sorted CD8+CD4-CCR7+CD45RA+ naive T cells. The chain joins TRBV5-5 to TRBJ2-3; no clear D gene. This clonotype was obtained from a human donor in good health. Some libraries in this study had Jurkat cell RNA spiked in. The chain's CDR3 is CASSLDVGRTDTQYF. The DNA for the CDR3 is TGTGCCAGCAGCTTGGATGTGGGCCGCACAGATACGCAGTATTTT. Variable domain in full (rest from reference TRBV5-5 and TRBJ2-3): DAGVTQSPTHLIKTRGQQVTLRCSPISGHKSVSWYQQVLGQGPQFIFQYYEKEERGRGNFPDRFSARQFPNYSSELNVNALLLGDSALYLCASSLDVGRTDTQYFGPGTRLTVL.